Listed below are T cell receptor beta chains from one sample, sequenced in a study of identical twins. TCRdb fed the 5' RACE reads into MiXCR, producing one record per CDR3 protein. The repertoire holds 130,000 to 150,000 distinct CDR3 sequences, with under 4.5% as singletons. Material: memory T cells sorted from blood. The source of these receptors is a young man in good health. CDR3s include the opening cysteine and the closing phenylalanine or tryptophan. The listing skips clone size in some rows; elsewhere it reads once, few, many or a size class.

v_call	j_call	clone_size	cdr3_aa
TRBV4-3	TRBJ2-4	many	CASSQFSTGQINIQYF
TRBV19	TRBJ1-6	NA	CASTGRGGDSPLHF
TRBV11-2	TRBJ1-6	many	CASSLLGGANSPLHF
TRBV21-1	TRBJ2-6	few	CASSNPAGANVLTF
TRBV5-1	TRBJ2-3	many	CASSPTSGGDTQYF
TRBV6-2/TRBV6-3	TRBJ2-2	few	CASSQRVLAGKTGELFF
TRBV24-1	TRBJ2-1	many	CATSDPRTEQFF
TRBV14	TRBJ1-5	many	CASSQDLSKPQHF
TRBV20-1	TRBJ2-7	many	CSAEGGGTGGISEQYF
TRBV24-1	TRBJ2-6	few	CATRYRGFPSGANVLTF
TRBV20-1	TRBJ1-6	many	CSARPHRGTSPLHF
TRBV9	TRBJ2-1	many	CASSAPPSNEQFF
TRBV6-2/TRBV6-3	TRBJ1-6	many	CASSHYIYGQDRSYNSPLHF
TRBV28	TRBJ2-5	many	CASSRTGGRETQYF
TRBV7-2	TRBJ2-5	many	CASSFGWAQETQYF
TRBV3-1	TRBJ2-1	many	CASTPTSKDNEQFF
TRBV6-5	TRBJ1-1	many	CASSFGVSTEAFF
TRBV29-1	TRBJ1-1	few	CSVEKRTGRTEAFF
TRBV12-3/TRBV12-4	TRBJ2-2	many	CASSFWGAGQAGELFF
TRBV10-3	TRBJ2-7	many	CAISRGRTYEQYF
TRBV5-5	TRBJ2-5	many	CASSLATWETQYF
TRBV11-2	TRBJ2-1	many	CASSLLGLSYNEQFF
TRBV2	TRBJ2-1	many	CASSLRGSSYNEQFF
TRBV29-1	TRBJ2-3	many	CTTAGTSYTDTQYF
TRBV12-3/TRBV12-4	TRBJ2-1	many	CASSLIRMTEQFF
TRBV15	TRBJ2-1	many	CATCPIRDRLVEQFF
TRBV20-1	TRBJ2-1	many	CSATNPTSGSVDEQFF
TRBV12-3/TRBV12-4	TRBJ1-5	many	CASSWSGQGDQPQHF
TRBV20-1	TRBJ2-3	many	CSARTRGIGTDTQYF
TRBV29-1	TRBJ2-3	many	CSVTTSTDTQYF
TRBV6-1	TRBJ2-1	many	CASSLYWGTYNEQFF
TRBV12-3/TRBV12-4	TRBJ2-3	many	CASSQTGLEFADTQYF
TRBV2	TRBJ1-2	NA	CASNYPGTSYYGYTF
TRBV12-3/TRBV12-4	TRBJ1-2	few	CASSPGSFKYTF
TRBV21-1	TRBJ2-1	many	CALQGLVKDNEQFF
TRBV20-1	TRBJ1-5	many	CSAPDRGRGSNQPQHF
TRBV12-3/TRBV12-4	TRBJ2-7	many	CASSQSYEQYF
TRBV6-4	TRBJ2-3	many	CASSEGPSKDTQYF
TRBV23-1	TRBJ1-4	few	CASSQSPGEMKNCFF
TRBV20-1	TRBJ1-1	many	CSAEREYGGGHTEAFF
TRBV28	TRBJ1-4	many	CASSLGTGLNEKLFF
TRBV6-6	TRBJ2-7	many	CASSLRQKDEQYF
TRBV14	TRBJ2-3	many	CASSRSLLNTDTQYF
TRBV20-1	TRBJ2-1	many	CSASPPAGQGSYNEQFF
TRBV20-1	TRBJ2-7	many	CSARIPGLESYEQYF
TRBV12-3/TRBV12-4	TRBJ2-7	many	CASSLGQSIEQYF
TRBV5-6	TRBJ2-1	many	CASSWGTSGVYNEQFF
TRBV20-1	TRBJ2-1	NA	CSAGPLDREQFF
TRBV7-2	TRBJ1-1	many	CASSLTSGLTEAFF
TRBV5-1	TRBJ1-1	many	CASSKTGTDKNTEAFF
TRBV12-3/TRBV12-4	TRBJ2-1	many	CASSMGLAGGPRNEQFF
TRBV6-1	TRBJ2-1	many	CASSSRLAGGSNEQFF
TRBV12-3/TRBV12-4	TRBJ2-3	many	CASRSMGLAEGTDTQYF
TRBV9	TRBJ2-1	many	CASSVGPHNEQFF
TRBV24-1	TRBJ2-1	many	CATSDLQAGGRNEQFF
TRBV7-9	TRBJ2-4	NA	CASSLERLAENIQYF
TRBV4-2	TRBJ2-7	few	CASSQDSGSGYEQYF
TRBV5-1	TRBJ2-5	many	CASSSQVGARETQYF
TRBV29-1	TRBJ2-1	many	CSVVTRANNEQFF